The next 17 T cell receptor beta chains were all read from a single sample in a study of T-cell memory formation after mild COVID-19 (dated by TCRdb to 2020 to 2023). Receptor libraries were prepared by 5' RACE. This sample was sequenced with an Illumina NovaSeq 6000. TCRdb passed the public sequencing reads through fastp at Q25 and MiXCR, retaining productive beta sequences. Under each unique CDR3 protein, matching rows form one entry showing the most common genes and DNA. Recorded for this sample are about 560,000 distinct CDR3 sequences; about 22% of them occurred a single time. The ten largest clones represent roughly 8.3% of the sample. The sequencing input was PBMCs or a T cell subset sorted from them (not recorded which). The receptor source for this set is an adult woman who had mild COVID-19 (a few samples of this study predate the infection). The sample titles of this study are shuffled in the database, so cell type and time point are left out; the donor was told from shared clones.

This chain connects TRBV7-9 to TRBJ2-6, with no clear D. V was shortened by 6 bases and J by 1 base, with 10 bases between the two germline ends. This CDR3 contains 15 residues. The germline V gene has CDR1 SEHNR and CDR2 FQNEAQ (reference sequence). The CDR3 bases are TGTGCCAGCAGGTCAAGGCTTTCTGGGGCCAACGTCCTGACTTTC. It is translated as CASRSRLSGANVLTF. The whole variable domain, remainder taken from reference TRBV7-9 and TRBJ2-6, is DTGVSQNPRHKITKRGQNVTFRCDPISEHNRLYWYRQTLGQGPEFLTYFQNEAQLEKSRLLSDRFSAERPKGSFSTLEIQRTEQGDSAMYLCASRSRLSGANVLTFGAGSRLTVL.

The gene calls are TRBV19 and TRBJ1-1; maybe TRBD1 (6 bases). CDR1 is LNHDA, CDR2 SQIVND, per germline (reference sequence). The CDR3 is made up of 15 amino acids. Trimming stripped 6 bases from V and 4 bases from J, with 18 bases between. The CDR3, as DNA: TGTGCCAGTAGGGGCTTGGCAGGGGCGATCACTGAAGCTTTCTTT. This gives the protein CASRGLAGAITEAFF.

This clonotype came up a few times. The chain joins TRBV12-3 or TRBV12-4 to TRBJ1-2, with 7 bases fitting TRBD1. V trimming: 4 bases; J trimming: 8 bases; junction bases outside the gene matches: 7. The CDR3 has 13 amino acids. The CDR3 region has the DNA TGTGCCAGCAGTTCGTACAGGGGAGACGGCTACACCTTC. Its translation: CASSSYRGDGYTF.

This clonotype was picked up many times. This sequence joins TRBV7-9 and TRBJ2-3; no reliable D call. CDR1 and CDR2 from the germline V gene are SEHNR and FQNEAQ (reference sequence). V was cut by 5 bases and J by 5 bases, with 8 bases left in between. This CDR3 comprises 12 residues. The CDR3 region is CASSLPGDTQYF. The CDR3 nucleotides read TGTGCCAGCAGCCTCCCTGGAGATACGCAGTATTTT.

This clonotype has more than one count but fewer than ten. J is TRBJ1-3 and V is TRBV5-1; D remains ambiguous. CDR1 is SGHRS, CDR2 YFSETQ, per germline. The CDR3 has 16 amino acids. With 0 bases removed from V and 0 bases from J, the gap between germline ends came to 10 bases. This chain's CDR3 is CASSLGQRSSGNTIYF. The CDR3 DNA sequence: TGCGCCAGCAGCTTGGGACAACGGAGCTCTGGAAACACCATATATTTT.

The V call is TRBV7-9, the J call TRBJ2-3; no reliable D call. CDR1 is SEHNR, CDR2 FQNEAQ, per germline (reference sequence). CDR3 size: 14 residues. V lost 5 bases to trimming and J lost 6 bases, with 15 bases between them. The CDR3 loop reads CASSPSLSQDTQYF. In DNA form, the CDR3 reads TGTGCCAGCAGCCCCTCCCTATCGCAGGATACGCAGTATTTT.

This clonotype was recorded a few times. This chain links TRBV11-2 with TRBJ2-7; 9 bases match TRBD2. V shed 5 bases and J 0 bases; nucleotides not matched to a gene: 8. Germline lookup yields CDR1 SGHAT and CDR2 FQNNGV. CDR3 size: 16 residues. The CDR3 is CASSADLAGSSYEQYF. The CDR3 DNA reads TGTGCCAGCAGCGCCGACCTAGCGGGGAGCTCCTACGAGCAGTACTTC.

This sequence joins TRBV19 and TRBJ2-1, with D perhaps matching TRBD1 or TRBD2 (6 bases each). V shed 7 bases and J shed 4 bases, with 29 bases lying between them. Germline values: CDR1 LNHDA, CDR2 SQIVND (reference sequence). This CDR3 comprises 19 residues. This CDR3 reads CASTDHPIEGGKFYNEQFF. The DNA for the CDR3 is TGTGCCAGTACCGATCATCCGATTGAGGGGGGAAAGTTTTACAATGAGCAGTTCTTC.

This clonotype was detected only a few times. The chain uses TRBV4-2 and TRBJ2-1; D possibly uses TRBD1 or TRBD2 (5 bases each). This CDR3 is built from 16 residues. CDR1 and CDR2 from the germline V gene are LGHNA and YNFKEQ. Trimming took off 1 base at V and 2 bases at J, with 12 bases between the two ends. The CDR3, as DNA: TGTGCCAGCAGCCAAGCGGGGACCTCCGCCTACAATGAGCAGTTCTTC. Translating it yields CASSQAGTSAYNEQFF.

The chain carries TRBV20-1 and TRBJ2-3; TRBD2 matches at 9 bases. The CDR3 covers 17 residues. Germline lookup yields CDR1 DFQATT and CDR2 SNEGSKA (reference sequence). V dropped 0 bases and J dropped 3; count of bases not matched to a gene: 10. This CDR3 is CSARDPPSGRPTDTQYF. CDR3 DNA: TGCAGTGCTAGAGACCCCCCAAGCGGGAGGCCGACAGATACGCAGTATTTT.

This chain links TRBV12-3 or TRBV12-4 with TRBJ2-7; D may be TRBD1 (6 bases). The CDR3 length is 14 residues. Trimming cost V 5 bases and J 0 bases, with 11 bases left between them. CDR3 protein: CASSRTVSSYEQYF. Here the CDR3 DNA reads TGTGCCAGCAGTCGGACAGTAAGCTCCTACGAGCAGTACTTC.

This clonotype was seen more than once but under ten times. This sequence joins TRBV2 and TRBJ1-5; D unresolved. Germline V CDR1 and CDR2: SNHLY, FYNNEI. The CDR3 has 15 amino acids. V dropped 4 bases and J dropped 1 base, with 11 bases sitting between them. The CDR3: CASSGAESSNQPQHF. For the CDR3, the DNA is TGTGCCAGCAGTGGGGCTGAGTCAAGCAATCAGCCCCAGCATTTT.

In its sample, this clonotype was seen a few times. The rearrangement joins TRBV28 to TRBJ1-4, with a weak D call TRBD1 (6 bases). Trimming pared 6 bases from V and 7 bases from J, leaving 18 bases between. This CDR3 is 15 amino acids long. Looked up from germline, CDR1 is MDHEN and CDR2 is SYDVKM. CDR3 coding DNA: TGTGCCAGCAGAGGCCAACAGGGTAGGGTTGAAAAACTGTTTTTT. It translates to CASRGQQGRVEKLFF.

Only a few counts were recorded for this clonotype. The chain links TRBV7-9 to TRBJ2-3, with 7 bases that match TRBD1. V lost 5 bases to trimming and J lost 4 bases; unmatched junction nucleotides: 6. The CDR3 runs 14 residues. Germline V lookup: CDR1 SEHNR, CDR2 FQNEAQ (reference sequence). This chain's CDR3 is CASSLQGFPDTQYF. DNA of the CDR3: TGTGCCAGCAGCCTACAGGGGTTCCCAGATACGCAGTATTTT. The complete variable domain, with remaining parts taken from reference TRBV7-9 and TRBJ2-3, reads DTGVSQNPRHKITKRGQNVTFRCDPISEHNRLYWYRQTLGQGPEFLTYFQNEAQLEKSRLLSDRFSAERPKGSFSTLEIQRTEQGDSAMYLCASSLQGFPDTQYFGPGTRLTVL.

This clonotype has just a few counts. CDR3 sequence (DNA): TGCGCCAGCAGCTTGGCCCTTCTGGGGGGTTCCTACAATGAGCAGTTCTTC. As protein: CASSLALLGGSYNEQFF. This chain uses TRBV5-1 with TRBJ2-1, with D perhaps matching TRBD2 (6 bases). The germline gives CDR1 SGHRS, CDR2 YFSETQ. V shed 0 bases and J shed 1 base, with 14 bases lying between them. The CDR3 length is 17 residues.

This clonotype showed up just a few times. The gene calls are TRBV9 and TRBJ2-7; 9 bases line up with TRBD1. V was pared by 3 bases and J by 3 bases, with 10 bases of the junction left unmatched. The germline V gene has CDR1 SGDLS and CDR2 YYNGEE. The CDR3 is 16 residues long. The CDR3 region has the DNA TGTGCCAGCAGCGCCAGGGGGGGGACAGGGTTCTACGAGCAGTACTTC. Its translation is CASSARGGTGFYEQYF. The complete variable domain, with remaining parts taken from reference TRBV9 and TRBJ2-7, reads DSGVTQTPKHLITATGQRVTLRCSPRSGDLSVYWYQQSLDQGLQFLIQYYNGEERAKGNILERFSAQQFPDLHSELNLSSLELGDSALYFCASSARGGTGFYEQYFGPGTRLTVT.

This clonotype was recorded many times. The V gene is TRBV7-6, the J gene TRBJ2-2; 8 nucleotides line up with TRBD1. The CDR3 is made up of 17 amino acids. CDR1 and CDR2 (germline): SGHVS, FNYEAQ. Trimming removed 2 bases from V and 4 bases from J; junction bases left unmatched: 9. The CDR3 bases are TGTGCCAGCAGCTTATCACAGGGGGGTTATTCCACCGGGGAGCTGTTTTTT. Encoded protein: CASSLSQGGYSTGELFF.